A selection of T cell receptor beta chains follows, all from one sample in a study of identical twins. TCRdb fed the 5' RACE reads into MiXCR, producing one record per CDR3 protein. The repertoire holds approximately 410,000 distinct CDR3 sequences, approximately 17% seen once, with approximately 12% in the top ten. The specimen sequenced was naive T cells sorted from blood. These receptors originate from a man aged 45-60 years in good health. Both conserved end residues are part of each CDR3. Each record gives: clone size, V gene, D gene, J gene, CDR3 protein, CDR3 DNA. D genes are given only for firm matches. A clone size is listed for some rows: how often the clone was seen (once, few, many), or a class if it is expanded.

clone size: many
V gene: TRBV20-1
D gene: TRBD2
J gene: TRBJ2-7
CDR3 protein: CSARVQGGRGQNEQYF
CDR3 DNA: TGCAGTGCTAGGGTTCAAGGCGGGAGGGGACAGAACGAGCAGTACTTC

clone size: -
V gene: TRBV13
D gene: TRBD1
J gene: TRBJ1-1
CDR3 protein: CASSDWTGGNTEAFF
CDR3 DNA: TGTGCCAGCAGCGACTGGACAGGGGGCAACACTGAAGCTTTCTTT

clone size: -
V gene: TRBV25-1
D gene: -
J gene: TRBJ2-1
CDR3 protein: CASGWGIEQFF
CDR3 DNA: TGTGCCAGCGGTTGGGGGATTGAGCAGTTCTTC

clone size: -
V gene: TRBV19
D gene: -
J gene: TRBJ1-1
CDR3 protein: CASSIDKNTEAFF
CDR3 DNA: TGTGCCAGTAGTATAGACAAGAACACTGAAGCTTTCTTT

clone size: few
V gene: TRBV12-3/TRBV12-4
D gene: TRBD1
J gene: TRBJ1-6
CDR3 protein: CASSRGSSAWHLHF
CDR3 DNA: TGTGCCAGCAGCAGGGGGTCCTCCGCTTGGCACCTCCACTTT

clone size: -
V gene: TRBV6-5
D gene: -
J gene: TRBJ2-7
CDR3 protein: CASSYQPRSSYEQYF
CDR3 DNA: TGTGCCAGCAGTTACCAACCACGGAGCTCCTACGAGCAGTACTTC

clone size: -
V gene: TRBV4-2
D gene: -
J gene: TRBJ1-4
CDR3 protein: CASSPRATNEKLFF
CDR3 DNA: TGTGCCAGCAGCCCTCGCGCAACTAATGAAAAACTGTTTTTT

clone size: -
V gene: TRBV5-1
D gene: -
J gene: TRBJ2-1
CDR3 protein: CASSLEAGQRFF
CDR3 DNA: TGCGCCAGCAGCTTGGAGGCGGGGCAGAGGTTCTTC

clone size: few
V gene: TRBV4-3
D gene: TRBD2
J gene: TRBJ2-3
CDR3 protein: CASSPGTSGRSVDTQYF
CDR3 DNA: TGCGCCAGCAGCCCCGGGACTAGCGGGAGATCGGTAGATACGCAGTATTTT

clone size: -
V gene: TRBV7-8
D gene: TRBD1
J gene: TRBJ1-2
CDR3 protein: CASSRRTGSEGYTF
CDR3 DNA: TGTGCCAGCAGCCGCCGGACAGGGAGTGAGGGCTACACCTTC

clone size: -
V gene: TRBV6-2/TRBV6-3
D gene: -
J gene: TRBJ1-2
CDR3 protein: CASSHPALRSNYGYTF
CDR3 DNA: TGTGCCAGCAGCCATCCCGCCCTCAGGTCTAACTATGGCTACACCTTC

clone size: many
V gene: TRBV5-1
D gene: -
J gene: TRBJ2-2
CDR3 protein: CASSGGTATGELFF
CDR3 DNA: TGCGCCAGCAGCGGGGGGACTGCCACCGGGGAGCTGTTTTTT

clone size: few
V gene: TRBV15
D gene: TRBD2
J gene: TRBJ2-5
CDR3 protein: CATSRGTSGGMSQETQYF
CDR3 DNA: TGTGCCACCAGCAGAGGGACTAGCGGGGGGATGAGCCAAGAGACCCAGTACTTC

clone size: -
V gene: TRBV11-2
D gene: -
J gene: TRBJ1-1
CDR3 protein: CASSQTGLNTEAFF
CDR3 DNA: TGTGCCAGCAGCCAGACAGGATTGAACACTGAAGCTTTCTTT

clone size: few
V gene: TRBV6-2/TRBV6-3
D gene: -
J gene: TRBJ2-7
CDR3 protein: CASSYGPGALTLYEQYF
CDR3 DNA: TGTGCCAGCAGTTACGGGCCCGGGGCCCTCACTCTTTACGAGCAGTACTTC

clone size: -
V gene: TRBV7-9
D gene: -
J gene: TRBJ2-1
CDR3 protein: CASSPRGTGDEQFF
CDR3 DNA: TGTGCCAGCAGCCCGCGGGGAACGGGGGATGAGCAGTTCTTC

clone size: few
V gene: TRBV14
D gene: TRBD2
J gene: TRBJ2-5
CDR3 protein: CASSRTGLGVRETQYF
CDR3 DNA: TGTGCCAGCAGCCGAACGGGACTAGGCGTTCGGGAGACCCAGTACTTC

clone size: many
V gene: TRBV27
D gene: -
J gene: TRBJ1-2
CDR3 protein: CASRGLTQDYGYTF
CDR3 DNA: TGTGCCAGCAGGGGGCTTACACAAGACTATGGCTACACCTTC

clone size: many
V gene: TRBV5-1
D gene: -
J gene: TRBJ1-3
CDR3 protein: CASSPSGPSGNTIYF
CDR3 DNA: TGCGCCAGCAGCCCGTCGGGACCGTCTGGAAACACCATATATTTT

clone size: once
V gene: TRBV20-1
D gene: TRBD1
J gene: TRBJ2-5
CDR3 protein: CSARETGFLETQYF
CDR3 DNA: TGCAGTGCTAGGGAGACAGGGTTCCTAGAGACCCAGTACTTC

clone size: -
V gene: TRBV10-3
D gene: -
J gene: TRBJ2-2
CDR3 protein: CTIRAGGRNTGELFF
CDR3 DNA: TGTACCATCAGGGCCGGAGGCAGGAACACCGGGGAGCTGTTTTTT

clone size: many
V gene: TRBV11-1
D gene: -
J gene: TRBJ1-2
CDR3 protein: CASSLGPPGVSAGNYGYTF
CDR3 DNA: TGTGCCAGCAGCTTAGGCCCGCCAGGAGTAAGCGCCGGAAACTATGGCTACACCTTC

clone size: many
V gene: TRBV6-1
D gene: -
J gene: TRBJ2-3
CDR3 protein: CASSSGGGGVGTQYF
CDR3 DNA: TGTGCCAGCAGCAGCGGAGGAGGAGGAGTGGGTACGCAGTATTTT

clone size: -
V gene: TRBV6-1
D gene: TRBD2
J gene: TRBJ2-5
CDR3 protein: CASSEAGGRWQTQYF
CDR3 DNA: TGTGCCAGCAGTGAAGCTGGCGGGAGGTGGCAGACCCAGTACTTC

clone size: -
V gene: TRBV27
D gene: -
J gene: TRBJ2-7
CDR3 protein: CASSWMQGLLYEQYF
CDR3 DNA: TGTGCCAGCAGTTGGATGCAGGGACTCCTCTACGAGCAGTACTTC